The source of this T cell receptor beta chain is a study of CD8 T cells in ankylosing spondylitis. Study-wide results and caveats: Characteristic of ankylosing spondylitis blood, it appeared, was a TCR beta motif comprising about eight highly homologous variants. Earlier work had already found some motif variants in reactive arthritis synovial fluid and blood. Reports say disease-linked clones showed up significantly more in matched ankylosing spondylitis synovial fluid.

With molecular barcodes, quantitative 5'-RACE was used to make the TCR beta libraries. Using its own MiXCR run on the 5' RACE reads, TCRdb lists one record per CDR3 protein. The table shows roughly 440,000 distinct CDR3 sequences, with roughly 15% occurring only once. The CDR3 covers 14 residues. Germline CDR1 reads DFQATT; CDR2 reads SNEGSKA (reference sequence). V was cut by 0 bases and J by 4 bases, with 12 bases left in between. Concerning this clonotype itself: Its antigen is not known.

This TCR derives from a male donor with ankylosing spondylitis. This chain joins TRBV20-1 and TRBJ1-2, with D possibly TRBD1 on 5 matching bases. Input material: blood, either unsorted or a sorted T cell fraction (not recorded which). The CDR3 loop reads CSARDSLTGYGYTF. As DNA, the CDR3 is TGCAGTGCTAGAGATTCCCTAACAGGCTATGGCTACACCTTC.